This T cell receptor (beta chain) was identified during a study of blood T cell repertoires in COVID-19. Germline V gene sequence: CDR1 SNHLY, CDR2 FYNNEI. The CDR3 has 13 residues. V was trimmed by 4 bases and J by 8 bases, leaving 14 bases between them. Sequencing was performed with immunoSEQ multiplex PCR; in TCRdb, only in-frame clones are kept and a portion is missing. Of 65,000 to 80,000 clones in the sample, 85% to 90% are singletons; the top ten hold around 7.9%. V gene TRBV2 combines with J gene TRBJ1-1; D is perhaps TRBD1 (5 bases). The clonotype comes from a man aged 50 or older with active COVID-19. Material for sequencing was peripheral blood. CDR3 protein: CASSVDKGGEAFF. CDR3 in DNA: TGTGCCAGCAGTGTGGACAAGGGCGGAGAAGCTTTCTTT.